This T cell receptor (beta chain) was recovered during a study of blood T cell repertoires in COVID-19. Clones were sequenced by immunoSEQ multiplex PCR, and TCRdb holds only the in-frame ones, with some missing. The repertoire consists of fewer than 250,000 clones, with 70% to 90% occurring once and the leading ten covering around 0.97%. The CDR3 totals 15 residues. V gave up 0 bases and J gave up 0 bases, with 7 bases separating them. Germline CDR1 and CDR2: SGHTS and YDEGEE. Sequenced material: peripheral blood. The J gene is TRBJ1-5, the V gene TRBV5-8; D gene uncertain. This TCR was recovered from a man aged 35-49 years with acute or convalescent COVID-19. The CDR3 sequence: CASSLAVYSNQPQHF. The CDR3 coding sequence is TGTGCCAGCAGCTTGGCGGTTTATAGCAATCAGCCCCAGCATTTT.